This TCR beta chain stems from a study of vaccination and CD4 T cells after COVID-19. As for the study in general: In the control cultures, a CEFX pool, an HIV-1 Nef pool, or no peptide was supplied.

With the Oncomine TCR Beta short-read assay, DNA from cultured CD4+ T cells was sequenced. One entry per CDR3 protein, called by TCRdb with MiXCR from the PCR reads. The table lists 4,000 to 5,000 distinct CDR3 sequences, roughly two fifths of them singletons. Regarding the study as a whole: Vaccine-specific clones in convalescent patients were spike mono-reactive in 304 of 307 cases. Relatively small numbers of convalescent patients were studied, with no early post-infection timepoints included.

This sample's treatment: roughly nine-day PBMC culture with coronavirus spike peptide pools or control peptides (ViraFEST assay). With respect to this clonotype: Its specificity is unknown.

The source of this sequence is a human donor who had recovered from COVID-19. Source: CD4+ T cells from blood, cultured in vitro, taken after SARS-CoV-2 vaccination.

CDR3 loop: CASSVRGRTEAFF. The CDR3 DNA reads as TGTGCCAGCAGCGTCAGGGGAAGGACTGAAGCTTTCTTT. The chain couples TRBV5-8 to TRBJ1-1; the D gene is possibly TRBD1 (6 bases). V gave up 4 bases and J gave up 5 bases, with 12 bases separating them. Germline CDR1 is SGHTS and CDR2 is YDEGEE. The length of the CDR3 is 13 residues.